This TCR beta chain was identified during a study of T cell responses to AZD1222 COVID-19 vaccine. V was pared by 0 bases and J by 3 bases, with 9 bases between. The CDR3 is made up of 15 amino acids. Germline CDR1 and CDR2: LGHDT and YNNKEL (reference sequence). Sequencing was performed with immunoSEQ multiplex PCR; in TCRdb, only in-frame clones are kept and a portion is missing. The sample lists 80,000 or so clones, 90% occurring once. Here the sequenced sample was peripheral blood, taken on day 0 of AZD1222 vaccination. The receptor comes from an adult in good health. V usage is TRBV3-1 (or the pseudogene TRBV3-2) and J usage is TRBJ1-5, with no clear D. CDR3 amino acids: CASSQDLGFNQPQHF. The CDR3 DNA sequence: TGTGCCAGCAGCCAAGATCTAGGGTTCAATCAGCCCCAGCATTTT.